A single sample gave rise to the 29 T cell receptor beta chains below, sequenced in a study of cytomegalovirus exposure and HLA in healthy donors. The PCR had 60 Vbeta and 13 Jbeta primers. Data came from immunoSEQ multiplex PCR; TCRdb stores just in-frame clones and leaves some out. The sample records 150,000 to 200,000 clones, more than 65% being singletons. The sample consisted of PBMCs. Receptors were obtained from a woman under 40 in good health and CMV-seropositive.

As concerns this clone: Other DNA variants within this sample encode the same CDR3. V and J are TRBV6-5 and TRBJ1-5; TRBD1 is a possible D gene (5 bases). The germline CDR1 and CDR2 sequences are MNHEY and SVGAGI. The V end was cut by 2 bases, the J end by 4 bases, with 6 bases between. There are 13 residues in the CDR3. CDR3: CASSYQGNQPQHF. For the CDR3, the DNA is TGTGCCAGCAGTTACCAGGGAAATCAGCCCCAGCATTTT.

This chain uses TRBV27 with TRBJ2-3, with TRBD2 matching 8 bases. This CDR3 spans 14 amino acids. Germline V gene data show CDR1 as MNHEY and CDR2 as SMNVEV (reference sequence). V shed 3 bases, J shed 9 bases, and the junction held 8 bases outside the gene matches. The CDR3 protein is CASSFGGRPPTQYF. CDR3 in DNA: TGTGCCAGCAGTTTCGGCGGGAGGCCCCCGACGCAGTATTTT.

Comments on this clone: One end of the junction does not line up with germline, which may come from a read error. The V call is TRBV19, the J call TRBJ2-7, with 9 bases fitting TRBD1. Germline CDR1 LNHDA, CDR2 SQIVND (reference sequence). CDR3 length: 15 residues. CDR3 in amino acids: CVSSTTGTGYQEQYF. Here the CDR3 DNA reads TGTGTCAGTAGTACCACCGGGACAGGGTATCAAGAGCAGTACTTC.

This chain uses TRBV5-1 with TRBJ1-4; D is ambiguous. Germline loops: CDR1 SGHRS, CDR2 YFSETQ. This CDR3 is built from 14 residues. V lost 2 bases, J lost 5 bases, and 10 bases lay in between. The CDR3, as DNA: TGCGCCAGCAGCTTAGGGAGAGTGAATGAAAAACTGTTTTTT. Translated, it gives CASSLGRVNEKLFF.

This rearrangement joins TRBV6-5 to TRBJ1-2; 8 nucleotides match TRBD1. With 4 bases clipped from V and 6 bases from J, the junction kept 13 bases outside the gene matches. The CDR3 runs to 16 residues. Germline loops: CDR1 MNHEY, CDR2 SVGAGI. CDR3: CASSFWPGTGGNGYTF. CDR3 coding DNA: TGTGCCAGCAGTTTCTGGCCCGGGACAGGAGGGAATGGCTACACCTTC.

V usage is TRBV5-1 and J usage is TRBJ1-3, with TRBD1 as a possible D gene (6 bases). V lost 4 bases and J lost 4, with 12 bases in between. The CDR3 has 14 amino acids. The germline gives CDR1 SGHRS, CDR2 YFSETQ. Here the CDR3 DNA reads TGCGCCAGCAGCATCAGGGGAAGCGGAAACACCATATATTTT. This encodes CASSIRGSGNTIYF.

The chain recombines TRBV5-6 with TRBJ2-3; the match to TRBD2 covers 11 bases. V lost 3 bases, J lost 4 bases, and 4 bases stayed unmatched. Germline CDR1 and CDR2: SGHDT and YYEEEE. The length of the CDR3 is 15 residues. CDR3 nucleotide sequence: TGTGCCAGCAGCTACGGACTAGCGGGCTCAGATACGCAGTATTTT. Amino acids: CASSYGLAGSDTQYF.

The chain is built from TRBV27 and TRBJ2-1; 9 bases match TRBD2. Germline CDR1 MNHEY, CDR2 SMNVEV (reference sequence). J was trimmed by 6 bases and V by 3 bases; bases with no gene match: 9. CDR3 length equals 16 residues. CDR3 bases: TGTGCCAGCAGTTTCGGCAGCGGGGGGACGAGCAATGAGCAGTTCTTC. Protein product: CASSFGSGGTSNEQFF.

A few counts support this clone. The chain uses TRBV19 and TRBJ1-1, with TRBD1 matching over 7 bases. The CDR3 extends over 16 amino acids. J lost 0 bases, V lost 5 bases, and 9 bases had no gene match. Germline CDR1 reads LNHDA; CDR2 reads SQIVND (reference sequence). The CDR3 loop reads CASSPRGGQMNTEAFF. In DNA form, the CDR3 reads TGTGCCAGTAGTCCACGGGGGGGACAGATGAACACTGAAGCTTTCTTT.

This clone was detected only once. This sequence joins TRBV6-1 and TRBJ2-7, with TRBD2 matching over 12 bases. CDR3 length equals 15 residues. In germline, CDR1 is MNHNS, CDR2 SASEGT. V lost 2 bases, J lost 2 bases, and 1 base stayed unmatched. The CDR3 protein is CASSERLAGAYEQYF. CDR3 sequence (DNA): TGTGCCAGCAGTGAAAGACTAGCGGGAGCCTACGAGCAGTACTTC.

The chain uses TRBV28 and TRBJ2-7; 7 nucleotides agree with TRBD1. This CDR3 is 14 amino acids long. V dropped 7 bases and J dropped 3; count of bases not matched to a gene: 9. Germline V lookup: CDR1 MDHEN, CDR2 SYDVKM. CDR3 sequence reads: CASMAQGMGYEQYF. The CDR3 coding sequence is TGTGCCAGCATGGCACAGGGGATGGGCTACGAGCAGTACTTC. Combining the CDR3 with reference TRBV28 and TRBJ2-7 gives the whole variable domain DVKVTQSSRYLVKRTGEKVFLECVQDMDHENMFWYRQDPGLGLRLIYFSYDVKMKEKGDIPEGYSVSREKKERFSLILESASTNQTSMYLCASMAQGMGYEQYFGPGTRLTVT.

This clone occurred a few times. The chain couples TRBV4-2 to TRBJ2-5, with TRBD1 matching 9 bases. Looked up from germline, CDR1 is LGHNA and CDR2 is YNFKEQ. This CDR3 contains 18 residues. Trimming took 3 bases from V and 0 from J; bases not matched to a gene: 11. The chain's CDR3 is CASSHRDTGTGHQETQYF. The CDR3 coding sequence is TGTGCCAGCAGCCACAGGGACACCGGGACAGGGCACCAAGAGACCCAGTACTTC.

The rearrangement uses TRBV14 and TRBJ1-5; D unresolved. CDR1 is SGHDN and CDR2 is FVKESK in the germline V gene. The CDR3 runs to 18 residues. The V end was cut by 4 bases, the J end by 1 base, with 20 bases between. CDR3 in amino acids: CASSPSPRGGMSNQPQHF. The CDR3 DNA follows: TGTGCCAGCAGCCCTTCCCCCCGGGGTGGTATGAGCAATCAGCCCCAGCATTTT.

V gene TRBV7-9 combines with J gene TRBJ2-3; 10 bases are a match to TRBD2. Per germline, CDR1 SEHNR and CDR2 FQNEAQ (reference sequence). This CDR3 spans 16 amino acids. J gave up 2 bases and V 5 bases, and 7 bases lay outside the gene matches. CDR3 nucleotide sequence: TGTGCCAGCAGCCCTAAGACTAGCGGGTTCACAGATACGCAGTATTTT. Translated: CASSPKTSGFTDTQYF.

The chain recombines TRBV7-8 with TRBJ1-2; weak D call: TRBD1 (6 bases). V dropped 1 base and J dropped 5 bases, with 17 bases sitting between them. The CDR3 loop spans 16 amino acids. Germline V gene lookup returns CDR1 SGHVS and CDR2 FQNEAQ. The CDR3 spells CASSLEYRALGYGYTF. Written as DNA, the CDR3 is TGTGCCAGCAGCTTAGAGTACAGGGCCTTAGGATATGGCTACACCTTC.

This clone occurred once. The V and J genes are TRBV6-6 and TRBJ2-7; D is possibly TRBD1 (5 bases). Trimming cost V 0 bases and J 4 bases, with 16 bases left between them. Looked up from germline, CDR1 is MNHNY and CDR2 is SVGAGI (reference sequence). This CDR3 spans 16 amino acids. CDR3 sequence (DNA): TGTGCCAGCAGTTACTCGCTCAGGGTAAAAGAGTACGAGCAGTACTTC. This gives the protein CASSYSLRVKEYEQYF.

This chain connects TRBV9 to TRBJ2-1; 9 bases agree with TRBD2. The CDR3 spans 14 residues. Germline CDR1 SGDLS, CDR2 YYNGEE. V was clipped by 5 bases and J by 8 bases; unmatched bases: 8. In DNA form, the CDR3 reads TGTGCCAGCAGACCAGGGACTAGCAACTATGAGCAGTTCTTC. This gives the protein CASRPGTSNYEQFF.

The chain employs TRBV29-1 and TRBJ2-3; D might be TRBD1 (6 bases). The germline V gene has CDR1 SQVTM and CDR2 ANQGSEA. The CDR3 contains 13 residues. The ends were cut back, 8 bases at V and 5 bases at J, with 17 bases in the middle. CDR3 residues: CSTEQGMRDTQYF. Here the CDR3 DNA reads TGCAGCACCGAACAGGGAATGAGAGATACGCAGTATTTT.

The chain couples TRBV6-6 to TRBJ1-2; D gene unclear. V was cut by 4 bases and J by 7 bases, with 10 bases left in between. The length of the CDR3 is 12 residues. CDR1 and CDR2 from the germline V gene are MNHNY and SVGAGI (reference sequence). CDR3 region: CASSWAPGGYTF. For the CDR3, the DNA is TGTGCCAGCAGTTGGGCCCCAGGTGGCTACACCTTC.

The sample holds one count of this clone. This chain connects TRBV7-9 to TRBJ1-2; no reliable D call. V lost 4 bases to trimming and J lost 8 bases, with 8 bases between them. CDR3 length equals 11 residues. The germline CDR1 and CDR2 sequences are SEHNR and FQNEAQ (reference sequence). The CDR3 loop reads CASSYILGYTF. The CDR3 DNA is TGTGCCAGCAGCTACATCTTAGGCTACACCTTC.

This sequence joins TRBV6-6 and TRBJ2-2; TRBD2 matches 8 bases. The V gene end was trimmed by 11 bases and the J gene end by 5 bases; junction bases not matched to a gene: 13. The CDR3 contains 15 residues. The germline V gene encodes CDR1 MNHNY and CDR2 SVGAGI (reference sequence). DNA of the CDR3: TGTGCCTCTTACGTCGGGGGGGCCTGGACCGGGGAGCTGTTTTTT. This sequence encodes CASYVGGAWTGELFF.

The CDR3 sequence is CASSNSHLAGGQETQYF. CDR3 nucleotide sequence: TGTGCCAGCAGCAATTCCCACTTAGCGGGGGGGCAAGAGACCCAGTACTTC. The chain links TRBV11-1 to TRBJ2-5; 11 bases are shared with TRBD2. Losses at the gene ends were 5 bases for V and 2 bases for J; bases not matched to a gene: 10. The germline V gene has CDR1 SGHAT and CDR2 FQDESV (reference sequence). This CDR3 has 17 amino acids. The full variable domain, in which reference TRBV11-1 and TRBJ2-5 provide the parts outside the CDR3, is EAEVAQSPRYKITEKSQAVAFWCDPISGHATLYWYRQILGQGPELLVQFQDESVVDDSQLPKDRFSAERLKGVDSTLKIQPAELGDSAMYLCASSNSHLAGGQETQYFGPGTRLLVL.

The CDR3 loop is CASSRDYRSYEQYF. The DNA of the CDR3 is TGTGCCAGCAGTAGGGACTACCGCTCCTACGAGCAGTACTTC. The chain is built from TRBV27 and TRBJ2-7; 7 bases align to TRBD2. This CDR3 spans 14 amino acids. V was pared by 5 bases and J by 0 bases, with 4 bases of the junction left unmatched. CDR1 is MNHEY, CDR2 SMNVEV, per germline (reference sequence).

This clone came up a few times. Written as DNA, the CDR3 is TGTGCCAGCAGTGACCTACGTGGCTACACCTTC. Residues: CASSDLRGYTF. The chain has TRBV2 and TRBJ1-2; D gene uncertain. Germline assignment: CDR1 SNHLY and CDR2 FYNNEI. Trimming left V 3 bases short and J 7 bases short, with 6 bases between. The CDR3 loop spans 11 amino acids.

The chain employs TRBV6-1 and TRBJ1-5, with D possibly matching TRBD1 (5 bases). The V gene's germline CDR1 is MNHNS and CDR2 SASEGT. Trimming pared 8 bases from V and 7 bases from J, leaving 12 bases between. The CDR3 is 12 residues long. CDR3 sequence reads: CASSQGGQPQHF. The CDR3 nucleotides are TGTGCCAGCTCTCAGGGCGGACAGCCCCAGCATTTT.

V usage is TRBV19 and J usage is TRBJ1-1, with 7 bases aligning to TRBD1. V lost 10 bases and J lost 3; bases outside the gene matches: 14. Germline V CDR1 and CDR2: LNHDA, SQIVND (reference sequence). The CDR3 is made up of 15 amino acids. The CDR3 region has the DNA TGTGCCAACCCTTACACGAGGGGGCAGGACACTGAAGCTTTCTTT. This sequence encodes CANPYTRGQDTEAFF.

This clone was counted a few times. The chain employs TRBV29-1 and TRBJ2-7; possibly TRBD1 for D (5 bases). The CDR3 is made up of 13 amino acids. The V gene lost 4 bases and the J gene lost 2 bases, with 12 bases spanning the gap. Germline V gene lookup returns CDR1 SQVTM and CDR2 ANQGSEA. The CDR3 reads CSVGSGRAYEQYF. The CDR3 bases are TGCAGCGTTGGGTCGGGCAGGGCCTACGAGCAGTACTTC.

The CDR3: CASKPEGERYGYTF. CDR3 coding DNA: TGTGCCAGTAAGCCGGAGGGCGAACGCTATGGCTACACCTTC. This chain connects TRBV19 to TRBJ1-2, with no clear D. Germline values: CDR1 LNHDA, CDR2 SQIVND (reference sequence). Trimming pared 7 bases from V and 4 bases from J, leaving 16 bases between. The CDR3 consists of 14 residues.

This clone was detected only once. This sequence joins TRBV2 and TRBJ2-5, with D tentatively TRBD2 (6 bases). The tail of the sequence fits TRBJ2-7 better, so the J call may be wrong. The CDR3 is made up of 12 amino acids. Per the germline V gene, CDR1 is SNHLY and CDR2 is FYNNEI. CDR3 sequence (DNA): TGTGCCAGCAGCGAGACTAGCTACGAGCAGTACTTC. It specifies CASSETSYEQYF.